This T cell receptor (beta chain) was sequenced during a study of stem cell transplantation in POMP-related autoinflammatory disease. Background on the study: Before transplant, CD4+ T cells skewed naive and CD8+ proportions were low. Through one year post-transplant, neutrophils and platelets were 100% of graft donor origin.

As to this clone: What it recognizes is unknown.

Data came from immunoSEQ multiplex PCR; TCRdb stores just in-frame clones and leaves some out. The sample lists 4,500 to 5,500 clones; about 92% were seen once. Study results and limitations: Across all analyzed T-cell subsets, patients with PRAID tended toward reduced diversity and increased clonality.

V was cut by 0 bases and J by 2 bases, with 13 bases left in between. This CDR3 is 16 amino acids long. The germline V gene encodes CDR1 SGHRS and CDR2 YFSETQ. The genes are TRBV5-1 and TRBJ2-3; the D gene could be TRBD1 or TRBD2 (5 bases each). The specimen comprised CD8+ T cells from PBMCs, sampled after stem cell transplantation. This clonotype originated in a human patient with POMP-related autoinflammation and immune dysregulation (PRAID). Part of the T cell pool may stem from the graft donor. The CDR3 nucleotides are TGCGCCAGCAGCTTGGCAGGGCTAGCCACCACAGATACGCAGTATTTT. It translates to CASSLAGLATTDTQYF.